This TCR beta chain was sequenced in a study of blood T cell repertoires in COVID-19. As originally analysed: For nucleated cells, counts were estimated from reference gene primer amplification. Profiling relied on immunoSEQ multiplex PCR, and the TCRdb table lists in-frame clones only, not all of them. Clonal size and the V and J genes are those of that table, whereas D and trimming came from the DNA. The sample includes 98,000 or so clones, 75% to 90% of them seen just once. The CDR3 length is 13 residues. Germline lookup yields CDR1 LNHDA and CDR2 SQIVND (reference sequence). V dropped 10 bases and J dropped 6; count of bases not matched to a gene: 7.

V and J are TRBV19 and TRBJ2-5; 11 nucleotides align to TRBD1. The sequenced material came from peripheral blood. The clonotype comes from a man in his 60s with acute or convalescent COVID-19. This CDR3 reads CAIGQGAGKTQYF. For the CDR3, the DNA is TGTGCCATAGGACAGGGGGCAGGGAAGACCCAGTACTTC.